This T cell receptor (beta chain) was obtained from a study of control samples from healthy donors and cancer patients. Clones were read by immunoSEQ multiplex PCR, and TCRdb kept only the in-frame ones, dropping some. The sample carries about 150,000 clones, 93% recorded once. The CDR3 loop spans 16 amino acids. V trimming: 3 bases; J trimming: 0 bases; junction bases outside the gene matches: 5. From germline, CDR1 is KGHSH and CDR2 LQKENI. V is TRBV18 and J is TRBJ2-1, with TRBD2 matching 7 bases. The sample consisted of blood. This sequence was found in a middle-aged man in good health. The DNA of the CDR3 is TGTGCCAGCTCACCTCCAGCGGGGAGCTCCTACAATGAGCAGTTCTTC. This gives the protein CASSPPAGSSYNEQFF.